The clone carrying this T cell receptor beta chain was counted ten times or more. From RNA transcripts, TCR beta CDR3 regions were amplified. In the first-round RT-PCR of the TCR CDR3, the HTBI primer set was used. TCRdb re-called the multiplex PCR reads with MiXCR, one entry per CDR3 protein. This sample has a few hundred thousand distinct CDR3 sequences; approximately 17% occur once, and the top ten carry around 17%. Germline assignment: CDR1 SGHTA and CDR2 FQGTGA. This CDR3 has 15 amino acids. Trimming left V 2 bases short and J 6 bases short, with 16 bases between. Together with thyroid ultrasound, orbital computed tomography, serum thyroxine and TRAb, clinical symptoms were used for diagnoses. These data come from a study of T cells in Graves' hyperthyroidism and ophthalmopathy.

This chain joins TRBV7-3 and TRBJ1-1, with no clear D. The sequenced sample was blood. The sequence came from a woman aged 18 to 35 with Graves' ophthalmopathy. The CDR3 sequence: CASSLELGPEPEAFF. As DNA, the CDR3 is TGTGCCAGCAGCTTAGAGTTAGGGCCCGAACCTGAAGCTTTCTTT.